Each of the 29 T cell receptor beta chains below was sequenced from the same sample in a study of graft-versus-host responses after intestinal transplantation. Sequencing used immunoSEQ multiplex PCR; TCRdb keeps in-frame clones, though not all of them. The sample includes about 45,000 clones, 91% seen only once; the top ten take approximately 4.7%. Sample: PBMCs, taken 524 days after transplant. These receptors were obtained from a human patient who received an intestinal transplant, so some T cells may come from the graft donor.

The V call is TRBV6-6, the J call TRBJ1-1; tentatively, D is TRBD1 (5 bases). Germline CDR1 is MNHNY and CDR2 is SVGAGI (reference sequence). This CDR3 is built from 14 residues. V was clipped by 8 bases and J by 3 bases, with 16 bases between them. CDR3 protein: CASGRTEGYTEAFF. The CDR3 bases are TGTGCCAGCGGACGGACTGAGGGGTACACTGAAGCTTTCTTT.

The sample holds a few counts of this clone. This chain joins TRBV27 and TRBJ1-1; possible D gene TRBD1, 5 bases. The CDR3 has 14 amino acids. Trimming shortened V by 5 bases and J by 1 base, and 11 bases separated the two germline ends. Germline V gene sequence: CDR1 MNHEY, CDR2 SMNVEV (reference sequence). This CDR3 reads CASSVFRENTEAFF. As DNA, the CDR3 is TGTGCCAGCAGTGTCTTCAGGGAGAACACTGAAGCTTTCTTT.

This clone was counted a single time. The J gene is TRBJ2-1, the V gene TRBV4-3; unclear D gene. Trimming left V 3 bases short and J 5 bases short, with 8 bases between. The V gene's germline CDR1 is LGHNA and CDR2 YSLEER. This CDR3 has 13 residues. CDR3: CASSHSRNNEQFF. DNA of the CDR3: TGCGCCAGCAGCCACTCCCGAAACAATGAGCAGTTCTTC.

The rearrangement links TRBV11-2 to TRBJ2-1, with TRBD2 matching over 9 bases. This CDR3 is built from 16 residues. Germline V lookup: CDR1 SGHAT, CDR2 FQNNGV. J gave up 4 bases and V 5 bases, and 9 bases lay outside the gene matches. CDR3: CASSLRRTSEYNEQFF. The CDR3 DNA follows: TGTGCCAGCAGCCTACGACGGACTAGCGAGTACAATGAGCAGTTCTTC.

The rearrangement uses TRBV6-5 and TRBJ2-3; D call uncertain. This CDR3 spans 13 amino acids. V was pared by 2 bases and J by 6 bases, with 9 bases between. Germline V lookup: CDR1 MNHEY, CDR2 SVGAGI. In DNA form, the CDR3 reads TGTGCCAGCAGTTACGGGTTACGGGATACGCAGTATTTT. Its protein product is CASSYGLRDTQYF.

J is TRBJ2-2 and V is TRBV15; TRBD1 matches at 11 bases. Germline V gene data show CDR1 as LNHNV and CDR2 as YYDKDF (reference sequence). V shed 5 bases, J shed 10 bases, and the junction held 6 bases outside the gene matches. The CDR3 spans 14 residues. The CDR3 protein is CATSADRGLEELFF. The CDR3 coding sequence is TGTGCCACCAGCGCGGACAGGGGGCTGGAGGAGCTGTTTTTT.

The rearrangement joins TRBV11-2 to TRBJ2-7; 7 nucleotides match TRBD2. CDR1 and CDR2 from the germline V gene are SGHAT and FQNNGV. The CDR3 runs to 15 residues. V lost 4 bases and J lost 4; bases outside the gene matches: 10. The DNA of the CDR3 is TGTGCCAGCAGCTCAAAGCGGGACGGTCTTTACGAGCAGTACTTC. Residues: CASSSKRDGLYEQYF.

The V and J genes are TRBV18 and TRBJ2-5; D gene unclear. This CDR3 spans 15 amino acids. V lost 3 bases and J lost 2, with 13 bases in between. Germline loops: CDR1 KGHSH, CDR2 LQKENI. The CDR3 sequence: CASSPVSVRQETQYF. For the CDR3, the DNA is TGTGCCAGCTCACCGGTATCAGTTCGACAAGAGACCCAGTACTTC.

The table lists this clone with a count of one. This chain joins TRBV4-1 and TRBJ2-4, with D perhaps TRBD1 or TRBD2 (5 bases each). CDR3 length: 22 amino acids. Germline-derived CDR1 and CDR2 are MGHRA and YSYEKL. Deletions cut 2 bases from V and 2 bases from J, with 31 bases between. CDR3 residues: CASSQYGPNLLTPGRTKNIQYF. CDR3 nucleotides: TGCGCCAGCAGCCAATACGGACCGAACTTGTTGACCCCGGGGCGAACCAAAAACATTCAGTACTTC.

In its sample, this clone was seen a few times. This chain links TRBV2 with TRBJ1-5; maybe TRBD1 (6 bases). CDR1 is SNHLY and CDR2 is FYNNEI in the germline V gene. CDR3 size: 14 residues. Between the trimmed V and J ends, which lost 7 bases and 5 bases, there was a span of 15 bases. The CDR3, as DNA: TGTGCCAGCACTACAGGGTACAGGGATCAGCCCCAGCATTTT. The encoded protein is CASTTGYRDQPQHF.

V gene TRBV6-5 combines with J gene TRBJ2-1; D is uncertain. Germline V gene data show CDR1 as MNHEY and CDR2 as SVGAGI. Trimming cost V 6 bases and J 6 bases, with 15 bases left between them. The CDR3 is 14 amino acids. The CDR3 loop is CASRGTYSFNEQFF. The DNA of the CDR3 is TGTGCCAGCAGAGGCACTTACAGTTTCAATGAGCAGTTCTTC.

The V gene is TRBV13, the J gene TRBJ2-7, with 10 bases fitting TRBD1. The trim removed 5 bases at V and 3 bases at J, leaving 7 bases unmatched. This CDR3 is built from 15 residues. Germline V gives CDR1 PRHDT, CDR2 FYEKMQ (reference sequence). CDR3 sequence (DNA): TGTGCCAGCAGCCCCACGGACAGGGGGGGCTACGAGCAGTACTTC. As protein: CASSPTDRGGYEQYF.

V is TRBV9 and J is TRBJ2-5; D might be TRBD1 (6 bases). The length of the CDR3 is 21 residues. The V end lost 0 bases, the J end lost 1 base, and 28 bases lay between the germline ends. Germline V gene lookup returns CDR1 SGDLS and CDR2 YYNGEE. The CDR3 here is CASSVETPTAGTPNFQETQYF. CDR3 DNA sequence: TGTGCCAGCAGCGTAGAAACCCCAACGGCCGGGACACCGAATTTCCAAGAGACCCAGTACTTC. Variable domain in full (rest from reference TRBV9 and TRBJ2-5): DSGVTQTPKHLITATGQRVTLRCSPRSGDLSVYWYQQSLDQGLQFLIQYYNGEERAKGNILERFSAQQFPDLHSELNLSSLELGDSALYFCASSVETPTAGTPNFQETQYFGPGTRLLVL.

The chain joins TRBV30 to TRBJ1-1, with D unclear. Trimming shortened V by 1 base and J by 7 bases, and 10 bases separated the two germline ends. The CDR3 has 12 amino acids. Germline V gene data show CDR1 as GTSNPN and CDR2 as SVGIG (reference sequence). CDR3 sequence (DNA): TGTGCCTGGAGTGGCCCCGTGGATGAAGCTTTCTTT. The encoded protein is CAWSGPVDEAFF.

J is TRBJ1-4 and V is TRBV6-1; 7 nucleotides match TRBD1. CDR1 MNHNS and CDR2 SASEGT come from the germline V gene. V trimming: 2 bases; J trimming: 7 bases; junction bases outside the gene matches: 1. This CDR3 has 13 residues. The DNA of the CDR3 is TGTGCCAGCAGTGAAAACAGGGGTGAAAAACTGTTTTTT. Amino acids: CASSENRGEKLFF.

This chain links TRBV1 with TRBJ2-7. TRBV1 is annotated as a pseudogene. CDR3 length: 11 residues. The CDR3 loop is CTSSQDRRSYF. As DNA, the CDR3 is TGCACCAGCAGCCAAGACAGACGCTCGTACTTC.

The chain carries TRBV10-3 and TRBJ2-7, with TRBD2 matching over 11 bases. Germline-derived CDR1 and CDR2 are ENHRY and SYGVKD. This CDR3 is 14 amino acids long. V dropped 6 bases and J dropped 6; count of bases not matched to a gene: 7. The CDR3 coding sequence is TGTGCCATCAGGGTACTAGCGGGAGATGGCGAGCAGTACTTC. Protein: CAIRVLAGDGEQYF.

CDR3 sequence reads: CASSQGDTEAFF. CDR3 DNA sequence: TGTGCCAGCTCACAGGGGGACACTGAAGCTTTCTTT. J is TRBJ1-1 and V is TRBV27; 8 nucleotides align to TRBD1. Germline V gene sequence: CDR1 MNHEY, CDR2 SMNVEV (reference sequence). The CDR3 is 12 residues long. V lost 8 bases and J lost 3; bases outside the gene matches: 2.

This clone came up once. The CDR3 nucleotides read TGTGCCAGCAGTGGCAGGGAGAACACTGAAGCTTTCTTT. This codes for CASSGRENTEAFF. The chain employs TRBV6-1 and TRBJ1-1; D is perhaps TRBD1 (5 bases). This CDR3 comprises 13 residues. Germline assignment: CDR1 MNHNS and CDR2 SASEGT. V was clipped by 4 bases and J by 1 base, with 7 bases between them.

The chain employs TRBV19 and TRBJ2-1, with 7 bases fitting TRBD2. Germline V lookup: CDR1 LNHDA, CDR2 SQIVND (reference sequence). V was clipped by 4 bases and J by 4 bases; unmatched bases: 16. This CDR3 comprises 18 residues. The CDR3 protein is CASSSRLWLAVPYNEQFF. CDR3 coding DNA: TGTGCCAGTAGTAGCCGACTTTGGCTAGCGGTCCCTTACAATGAGCAGTTCTTC.

The chain couples TRBV5-1 to TRBJ1-4; 7 bases are shared with TRBD1. J lost 6 bases, V lost 0 bases, and 2 bases had no gene match. CDR3 length equals 14 residues. Germline lookup yields CDR1 SGHRS and CDR2 YFSETQ. CDR3 coding DNA: TGCGCCAGCAGCTTGGGAGGGGGCGATGAAAAACTGTTTTTT. It yields the protein CASSLGGGDEKLFF.

The J gene is TRBJ2-1, the V gene TRBV7-2, with 8 bases identical to TRBD2. This CDR3 has 15 amino acids. Trimming cost V 4 bases and J 3 bases; bases outside gene matches: 5. The germline V gene has CDR1 SGHTA and CDR2 FQGNSA. The CDR3 is CASSSPGGVYNEQFF. CDR3 coding DNA: TGTGCCAGCAGCTCACCCGGGGGGGTCTACAATGAGCAGTTCTTC.

V usage is TRBV28 and J usage is TRBJ2-1; the D is unclear. The germline CDR1 and CDR2 sequences are MDHEN and SYDVKM. The CDR3 contains 14 residues. The V end was cut by 8 bases, the J end by 0 bases, with 11 bases between. The DNA of the CDR3 is TGTGCCAGCTCCGGAGCGAGCTCCTACAATGAGCAGTTCTTC. It yields the protein CASSGASSYNEQFF.

The rearrangement uses TRBV5-6 and TRBJ2-7, with D perhaps TRBD2 (6 bases). This CDR3 region has 14 residues. Deletions cut 4 bases from V and 2 bases from J, with 13 bases between. Germline V gene lookup returns CDR1 SGHDT and CDR2 YYEEEE. This CDR3 is CASSQRLGAYEQYF. The CDR3 DNA reads as TGTGCCAGCAGCCAAAGACTAGGGGCCTACGAGCAGTACTTC.

The chain combines TRBV7-2 with TRBJ1-5; 9 bases align to TRBD1. This CDR3 region has 15 residues. V gave up 3 bases and J gave up 3 bases; unmatched junction bases: 3. Germline assignment: CDR1 SGHTA and CDR2 FQGNSA. The CDR3 reads CASSFRTGDNQPQHF. The CDR3 DNA is TGTGCCAGCAGCTTCAGGACAGGGGACAATCAGCCCCAGCATTTT. Full variable domain (missing parts from reference TRBV7-2 and TRBJ1-5): GAGVSQSPSNKVTEKGKDVELRCDPISGHTALYWYRQSLGQGLEFLIYFQGNSAPDKSGLPSDRFSAERTGGSVSTLTIQRTQQEDSAVYLCASSFRTGDNQPQHFGDGTRLSIL.

This chain joins TRBV19 and TRBJ1-3; 8 bases line up with TRBD1. The CDR3 length is 19 residues. V dropped 1 base and J dropped 0; count of bases not matched to a gene: 11. Germline values: CDR1 LNHDA, CDR2 SQIVND (reference sequence). Here the CDR3 reads CASSIVRGTGRFSGNTIYF. The CDR3 DNA is TGTGCCAGTAGTATAGTCCGGGGGACAGGACGATTCTCTGGAAACACCATATATTTT.

The chain combines TRBV6-6 with TRBJ2-7, with D perhaps matching TRBD2 (7 bases). The CDR3 spans 14 residues. With 4 bases removed from V and 5 bases from J, the gap between germline ends came to 15 bases. In germline, CDR1 is MNHNY, CDR2 SVGAGI (reference sequence). The CDR3 nucleotides read TGTGCCAGCAGTTTACGGGGGGCGCCGGACGAGCAGTACTTC. Translated: CASSLRGAPDEQYF.

This chain links TRBV4-1 with TRBJ2-5, with 7 positions matching TRBD2. From germline, CDR1 is MGHRA and CDR2 YSYEKL. J was trimmed by 0 bases and V by 0 bases; bases with no gene match: 1. CDR3 size: 15 residues. This chain's CDR3 is CASSQDGLDQETQYF. CDR3 coding DNA: TGCGCCAGCAGCCAAGACGGACTAGACCAAGAGACCCAGTACTTC.

The chain combines TRBV5-4 with TRBJ2-1; the D is unclear. Germline CDR1 reads SGHNT; CDR2 reads YYREEE (reference sequence). Trimming removed 0 bases at V and 0 bases at J, with 13 bases between. The CDR3 totals 17 residues. This CDR3 reads CASSLASSRFSYNEQFF. The CDR3 DNA sequence: TGTGCCAGCAGCTTGGCCTCTTCCCGATTCTCCTACAATGAGCAGTTCTTC. The entire variable domain, with the rest obtained from reference TRBV5-4 and TRBJ2-1, is as follows: ETGVTQSPTHLIKTRGQQVTLRCSSQSGHNTVSWYQQALGQGPQFIFQYYREEENGRGNFPPRFSGLQFPNYSSELNVNALELDDSALYLCASSLASSRFSYNEQFFGPGTRLTVL.